This TCR beta chain stems from a study of T-cell memory formation after mild COVID-19. One entry per CDR3 protein, called by TCRdb with MiXCR from the 5' RACE reads. The sample records 100,000 to 150,000 distinct CDR3 sequences, approximately 5.9% being singletons. V was pared by 2 bases and J by 2 bases, with 9 bases between. This CDR3 contains 14 residues. The sequence was collected from an adult woman who had mild COVID-19 (a few samples of this study predate the infection). Cell type and time point are not known. The sample consisted of PBMCs or a T cell subset sorted from them (not recorded which). The chain employs TRBV23-1 and TRBJ2-5; D call uncertain. TRBV23-1 is classed as an ORF, of uncertain function. For the CDR3, the DNA is TGCGCCAGCAGTCAACAGGTTATTCAAGAGACCCAGTACTTC. It specifies CASSQQVIQETQYF.